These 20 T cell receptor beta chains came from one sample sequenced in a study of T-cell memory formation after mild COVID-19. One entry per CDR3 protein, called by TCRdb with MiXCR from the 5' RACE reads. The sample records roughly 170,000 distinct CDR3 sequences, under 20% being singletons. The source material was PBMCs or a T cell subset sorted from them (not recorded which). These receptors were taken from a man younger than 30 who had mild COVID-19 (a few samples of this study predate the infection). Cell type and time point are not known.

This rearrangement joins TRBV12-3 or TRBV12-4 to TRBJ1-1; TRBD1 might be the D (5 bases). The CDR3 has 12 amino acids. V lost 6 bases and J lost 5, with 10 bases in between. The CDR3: CASRRGETEAFF. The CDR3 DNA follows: TGTGCCAGCAGGCGAGGGGAAACTGAAGCTTTCTTT.

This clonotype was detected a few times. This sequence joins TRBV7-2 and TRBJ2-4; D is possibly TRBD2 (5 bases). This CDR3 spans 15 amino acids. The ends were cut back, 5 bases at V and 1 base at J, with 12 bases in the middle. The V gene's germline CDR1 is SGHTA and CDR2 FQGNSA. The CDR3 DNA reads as TGTGCCAGCAGCCCCCCGAGGGCTGCCAAAAACATTCAGTACTTC. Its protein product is CASSPPRAAKNIQYF.

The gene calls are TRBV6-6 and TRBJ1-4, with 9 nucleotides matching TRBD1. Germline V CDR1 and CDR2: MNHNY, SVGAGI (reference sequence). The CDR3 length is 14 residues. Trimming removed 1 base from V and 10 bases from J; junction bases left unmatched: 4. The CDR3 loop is CASSYWTGDLKLFF. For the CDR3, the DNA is TGTGCCAGCAGTTACTGGACAGGGGACTTAAAACTGTTTTTT.

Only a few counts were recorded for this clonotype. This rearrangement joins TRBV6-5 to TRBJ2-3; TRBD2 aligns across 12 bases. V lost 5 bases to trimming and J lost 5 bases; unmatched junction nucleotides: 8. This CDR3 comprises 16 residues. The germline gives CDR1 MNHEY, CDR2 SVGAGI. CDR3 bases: TGTGCCAGCAGTCGCACTAGCGGGGGGCTAGGAGATACGCAGTATTTT. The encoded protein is CASSRTSGGLGDTQYF.

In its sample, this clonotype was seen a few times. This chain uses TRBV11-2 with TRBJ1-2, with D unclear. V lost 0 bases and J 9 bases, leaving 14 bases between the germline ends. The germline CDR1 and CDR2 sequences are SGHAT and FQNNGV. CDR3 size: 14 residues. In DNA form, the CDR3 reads TGTGCCAGCAGCTTAGAGGGTGGTCGGGCAAGCTACACCTTC. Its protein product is CASSLEGGRASYTF. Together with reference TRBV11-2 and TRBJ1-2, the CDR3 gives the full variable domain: EAGVAQSPRYKIIEKRQSVAFWCNPISGHATLYWYQQILGQGPKLLIQFQNNGVVDDSQLPKDRFSAERLKGVDSTLKIQPAKLEDSAVYLCASSLEGGRASYTFGSGTRLTVV.

The CDR3 DNA sequence: TGTGCCAGCAGGTATACTGGGGCTAGCGGCTACGAGCAGTACTTC. It encodes CASRYTGASGYEQYF. The chain joins TRBV6-5 to TRBJ2-7, with 7 nucleotides matching TRBD2. V was clipped by 6 bases and J by 3 bases; unmatched bases: 11. Per the germline V gene, CDR1 is MNHEY and CDR2 is SVGAGI. CDR3 length: 15 residues.

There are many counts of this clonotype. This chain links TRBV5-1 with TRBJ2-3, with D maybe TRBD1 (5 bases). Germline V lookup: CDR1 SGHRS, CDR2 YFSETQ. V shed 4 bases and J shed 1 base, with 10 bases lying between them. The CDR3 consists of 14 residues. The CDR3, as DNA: TGCGCCAGCAGCACCCTGACAGGCACAGATACGCAGTATTTT. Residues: CASSTLTGTDTQYF. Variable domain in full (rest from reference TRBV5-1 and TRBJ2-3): KAGVTQTPRYLIKTRGQQVTLSCSPISGHRSVSWYQQTPGQGLQFLFEYFSETQRNKGNFPGRFSGRQFSNSRSEMNVSTLELGDSALYLCASSTLTGTDTQYFGPGTRLTVL.

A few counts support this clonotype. CDR3 in amino acids: CASSQDHKSGELFF. CDR3 DNA: TGTGCCAGCAGCCAGGACCATAAATCCGGGGAGCTGTTTTTT. The rearrangement links TRBV4-2 to TRBJ2-2; no clear D gene. With 3 bases removed from V and 6 bases from J, the gap between germline ends came to 11 bases. The CDR3 sequence is 14 residues long. Germline lookup yields CDR1 LGHNA and CDR2 YNFKEQ.

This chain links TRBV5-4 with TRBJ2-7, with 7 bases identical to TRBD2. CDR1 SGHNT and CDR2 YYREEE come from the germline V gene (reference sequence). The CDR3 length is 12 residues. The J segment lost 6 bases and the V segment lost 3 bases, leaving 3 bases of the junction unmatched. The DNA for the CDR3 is TGTGCCAGCAGCTCGTGGGGGGGCGAGCAGTACTTC. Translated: CASSSWGGEQYF.

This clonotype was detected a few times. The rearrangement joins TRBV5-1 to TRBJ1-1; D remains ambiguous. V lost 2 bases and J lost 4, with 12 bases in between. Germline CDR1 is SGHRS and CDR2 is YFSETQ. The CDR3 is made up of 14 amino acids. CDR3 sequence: CASSLGGRGTEAFF. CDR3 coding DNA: TGCGCCAGCAGCTTAGGAGGGAGAGGCACTGAAGCTTTCTTT.

The DNA of the CDR3 is TGTGCCAGCAGTTTGGGGCGGGGGGAAGAGACCCAGTACTTC. Amino acid sequence: CASSLGRGEETQYF. The chain carries TRBV28 and TRBJ2-5; 8 nucleotides align to TRBD2. The trim removed 3 bases at V and 3 bases at J, leaving 3 bases unmatched. CDR1 is MDHEN, CDR2 SYDVKM, per germline. The CDR3 contains 14 residues.

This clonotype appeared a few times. The CDR3 reads CASMRSSTDTQYF. CDR3 DNA sequence: TGCGCCAGCATGCGATCTAGCACAGATACGCAGTATTTT. This chain links TRBV5-1 with TRBJ2-3; D is ambiguous. Trimming cost V 6 bases and J 0 bases, with 8 bases left between them. CDR3 size: 13 residues. The V gene's germline CDR1 is SGHRS and CDR2 YFSETQ. Filled out from reference TRBV5-1 and TRBJ2-3, the complete variable domain reads KAGVTQTPRYLIKTRGQQVTLSCSPISGHRSVSWYQQTPGQGLQFLFEYFSETQRNKGNFPGRFSGRQFSNSRSEMNVSTLELGDSALYLCASMRSSTDTQYFGPGTRLTVL.

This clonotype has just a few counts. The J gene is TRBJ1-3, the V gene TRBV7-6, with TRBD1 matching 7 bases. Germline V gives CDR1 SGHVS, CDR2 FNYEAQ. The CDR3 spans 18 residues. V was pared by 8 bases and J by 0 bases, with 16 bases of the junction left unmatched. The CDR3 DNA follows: TGTGCCAGCGGCAACCGGGACAGAATGTACTGCTCTGGAAACACCATATATTTT. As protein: CASGNRDRMYCSGNTIYF.

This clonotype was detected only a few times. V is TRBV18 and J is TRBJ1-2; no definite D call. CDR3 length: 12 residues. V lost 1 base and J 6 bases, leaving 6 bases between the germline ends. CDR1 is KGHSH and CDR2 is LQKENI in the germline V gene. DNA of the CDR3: TGTGCCAGCTCACCACAGGGAAATGGCTACACCTTC. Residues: CASSPQGNGYTF.

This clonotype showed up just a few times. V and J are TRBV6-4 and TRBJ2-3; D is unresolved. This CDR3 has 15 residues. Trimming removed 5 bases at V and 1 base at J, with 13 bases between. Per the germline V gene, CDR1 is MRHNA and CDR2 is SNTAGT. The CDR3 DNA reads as TGTGCCAGCAGTCCGGATAGTCAAGGCACAGATACGCAGTATTTT. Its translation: CASSPDSQGTDTQYF.

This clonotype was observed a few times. The CDR3 bases are TGCGCCAGCGGATCAGCGGGGGTACAAGAGACCCAGTACTTC. It codes for CASGSAGVQETQYF. The chain joins TRBV5-1 to TRBJ2-5; 8 bases match TRBD2. In germline, CDR1 is SGHRS, CDR2 YFSETQ. The CDR3 has 14 amino acids. V trimming: 7 bases; J trimming: 2 bases; junction bases outside the gene matches: 7.

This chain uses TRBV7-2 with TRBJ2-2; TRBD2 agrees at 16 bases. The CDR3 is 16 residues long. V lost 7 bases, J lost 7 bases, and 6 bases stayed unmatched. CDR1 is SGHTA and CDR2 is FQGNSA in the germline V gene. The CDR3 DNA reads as TGTGCCAGCAAGGGACTAGCGGGGGGGAGACTCGGGGAGCTGTTTTTT. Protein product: CASKGLAGGRLGELFF.

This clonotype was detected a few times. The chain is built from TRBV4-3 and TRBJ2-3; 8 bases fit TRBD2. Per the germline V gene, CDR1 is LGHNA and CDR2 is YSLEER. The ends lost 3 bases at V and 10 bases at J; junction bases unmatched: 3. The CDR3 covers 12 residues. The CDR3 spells CASSQTSEAQYF. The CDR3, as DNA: TGCGCCAGCAGCCAGACTAGCGAAGCGCAGTATTTT.

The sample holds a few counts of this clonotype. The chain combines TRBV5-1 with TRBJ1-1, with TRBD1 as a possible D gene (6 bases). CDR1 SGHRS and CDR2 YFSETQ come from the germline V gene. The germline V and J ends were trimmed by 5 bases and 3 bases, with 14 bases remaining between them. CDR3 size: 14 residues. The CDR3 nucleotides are TGCGCCAGCAGTACCTCTACAGGGCACACTGAAGCTTTCTTT. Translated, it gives CASSTSTGHTEAFF.

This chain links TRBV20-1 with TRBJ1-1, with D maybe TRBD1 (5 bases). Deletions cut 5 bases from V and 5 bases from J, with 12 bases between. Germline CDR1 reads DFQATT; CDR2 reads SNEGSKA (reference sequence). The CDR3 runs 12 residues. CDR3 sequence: CSASSPGTEAFF. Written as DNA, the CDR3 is TGCAGTGCTTCGAGCCCAGGGACTGAAGCTTTCTTT.